This TCR beta chain was obtained from a study of CD8+ T cells in alopecia areata. Germline V gives CDR1 NSQYPW, CDR2 LRSPGD (reference sequence). This CDR3 contains 15 residues. V lost 1 base to trimming and J lost 0 bases, with 6 bases between them. Extracted RNA was reverse transcribed, and the resulting cDNA served as sequencing template. Measured with immunoSEQ multiplex PCR; TCRdb has only the in-frame clones, and not every one. This sample carries about 300,000 clones and no singletons, and less than 1.5% goes to the top ten. Overall study findings and caveats: Sharing of TCR sequences between patients (possibly for HLA-related reasons) was less clear than in mice. Lesional scalp, especially alopecia totalis/universalis, showed higher clonality than normal scalp.

It was with CD4, CD8alpha, NKG2D, NKG2ACE and other markers that pooled cutaneous lymph node cells were sorted. The table lists this clone with many counts. Its antigen is unknown. These gene names are mouse names. The CDR3 end lies 4 residues beyond the end of the read and is filled in from the germline J gene. This specimen includes other DNA sequences encoding the same CDR3. Sequenced input: CD4+ T cells sorted from a lymph node. The TCR comes from a C3H/HeJ mouse with alopecia areata. The MHC haplotype recorded for the strain is H2-k. The rearrangement uses TRBV1 and TRBJ2-2; possible D gene TRBD2, 6 bases. The CDR3 is CTCSAGGANTGQLYF. The covered CDR3 bases are TGCACCTGCAGTGCAGGGGGGGCAAACACCGGG.